The 31 T cell receptor beta chains reported below all come from one sample, sequenced in a study of glioma-infiltrating T cells after dendritic cell vaccination. The assay was immunoSEQ multiplex PCR, and TCRdb's table has in-frame clones only and misses some. The sample lists 55,000 to 70,000 clones, approximately 78% seen once, with 9.2% in the top ten. The material was blood, obtained before dendritic cell vaccination. The receptor set was obtained from a human donor with glioblastoma.

The chain joins TRBV5-1 to TRBJ2-7; a possible D gene is TRBD1 (6 bases). The CDR3 loop spans 15 amino acids. V was pared by 4 bases and J by 0 bases, with 14 bases between. Germline assignment: CDR1 SGHRS and CDR2 YFSETQ. CDR3 loop: CASSQIGTNSYEQYF. The CDR3 DNA is TGCGCCAGCAGCCAAATCGGGACAAACTCCTACGAGCAGTACTTC.

The chain combines TRBV28 with TRBJ1-1, with D uncertain. Germline loops: CDR1 MDHEN, CDR2 SYDVKM. Between the trimmed V and J ends, which lost 6 bases and 0 bases, there was a span of 8 bases. The CDR3 contains 13 residues. The CDR3 here is CASSPPVNTEAFF. CDR3 coding DNA: TGTGCCAGCAGCCCGCCAGTGAACACTGAAGCTTTCTTT.

This clone has just a few counts. The chain employs TRBV10-3 and TRBJ1-5, with TRBD1 as a possible D gene (5 bases). This CDR3 region has 14 residues. V gave up 10 bases and J gave up 1 base, with 14 bases separating them. The germline V gene has CDR1 ENHRY and CDR2 SYGVKD. The CDR3 DNA is TGTGCCACTAGACAGTTAGGGAGCAATCAGCCCCAGCATTTT. Encoded protein: CATRQLGSNQPQHF.

This clone was seen only a few times. This rearrangement joins TRBV7-8 to TRBJ2-3; 9 bases align to TRBD2. Germline V CDR1 and CDR2: SGHVS, FQNEAQ. This CDR3 spans 16 amino acids. The trim removed 5 bases at V and 1 base at J, leaving 7 bases unmatched. CDR3 residues: CASSTRASGGTDTQYF. In DNA, the CDR3 is TGTGCCAGCAGCACGCGGGCTAGCGGGGGCACAGATACGCAGTATTTT.

The chain has TRBV27 and TRBJ2-5, with 9 bases aligning to TRBD2. Unmatched junction bases numbered 4, after V lost 5 bases and J lost 0 bases. CDR1 and CDR2 from the germline V gene are MNHEY and SMNVEV (reference sequence). This CDR3 spans 15 amino acids. As DNA, the CDR3 is TGTGCCAGCAGTAAAGCGGGGGGCTACCAAGAGACCCAGTACTTC. Protein product: CASSKAGGYQETQYF.

The CDR3 DNA follows: TGCGCCAGCAGTCAAAAGGGACAGGGGGGCAAAACCGGGGAGCTGTTTTTT. Protein product: CASSQKGQGGKTGELFF. The chain uses TRBV23-1 and TRBJ2-2; 11 positions agree with TRBD1. TRBV23-1 is classed as an ORF, of uncertain function. There are 17 residues in the CDR3. J lost 5 bases, V lost 2 bases, and 7 bases had no gene match.

The chain combines TRBV4-2 with TRBJ2-7; 10 nucleotides align to TRBD2. Unmatched junction bases numbered 9, after V lost 3 bases and J lost 4 bases. This CDR3 has 16 amino acids. The germline gives CDR1 LGHNA, CDR2 YNFKEQ. In DNA form, the CDR3 reads TGTGCCAGCAGCCAGGTCACTAGCGGGGAAGGATACGAGCAGTACTTC. The encoded protein is CASSQVTSGEGYEQYF.

V usage is TRBV13 and J usage is TRBJ2-2, with TRBD1 matching 7 bases. V trimming: 2 bases; J trimming: 7 bases; junction bases outside the gene matches: 4. Germline CDR1 reads PRHDT; CDR2 reads FYEKMQ (reference sequence). This CDR3 contains 14 residues. Written as DNA, the CDR3 is TGTGCCAGCAGCTTACGACAGGGAATCGGGGAGCTGTTTTTT. Translated, it gives CASSLRQGIGELFF. Complete variable domain (other parts from reference TRBV13 and TRBJ2-2): AAGVIQSPRHLIKEKRETATLKCYPIPRHDTVYWYQQGPGQDPQFLISFYEKMQSDKGSIPDRFSAQQFSDYHSELNMSSLELGDSALYFCASSLRQGIGELFFGEGSRLTVL.

V and J are TRBV30 and TRBJ1-1; 8 nucleotides match TRBD1. Germline V CDR1 and CDR2: GTSNPN, SVGIG (reference sequence). With 8 bases clipped from V and 6 bases from J, the junction kept 17 bases outside the gene matches. The length of the CDR3 is 15 residues. The CDR3 reads CAGRRPQGDPPEAFF. CDR3 sequence (DNA): TGTGCCGGACGCCGACCACAGGGGGATCCCCCTGAAGCTTTCTTT.

The chain recombines TRBV11-2 with TRBJ2-2; the match to TRBD1 covers 9 bases. From germline, CDR1 is SGHAT and CDR2 FQNNGV. The CDR3 spans 15 residues. The trim removed 2 bases at V and 6 bases at J, leaving 4 bases unmatched. This chain's CDR3 is CASSLPGTGPGELFF. The CDR3 DNA reads TGTGCCAGCAGCTTACCGGGGACAGGGCCCGGGGAGCTGTTTTTT.

The rearrangement links TRBV5-4 to TRBJ2-7, with a tentative D call TRBD1 (6 bases). V lost 4 bases, J lost 3 bases, and 14 bases lay in between. The CDR3 loop spans 14 amino acids. The germline V gene encodes CDR1 SGHNT and CDR2 YYREEE (reference sequence). CDR3 amino acids: CASSRNTGNYEQYF. The CDR3 bases are TGTGCCAGCAGCCGTAATACAGGGAACTACGAGCAGTACTTC.

CDR3 nucleotide sequence: TGTGCCAGCAGCTTAGTATGGGACACCATGAGTAACTATGGCTACACCTTC. Amino acid sequence: CASSLVWDTMSNYGYTF. The chain has TRBV7-9 and TRBJ1-2, with D perhaps matching TRBD1 (6 bases). The CDR3 consists of 17 residues. The germline V gene encodes CDR1 SEHNR and CDR2 FQNEAQ (reference sequence). V gave up 1 base and J gave up 1 base, with 16 bases separating them.

The chain recombines TRBV18 with TRBJ2-2; 7 nucleotides line up with TRBD1. Germline V gene sequence: CDR1 KGHSH, CDR2 LQKENI. The CDR3 has 16 residues. After removal of 5 bases from V and 3 bases from J, the junction contained 9 bases not matched to a gene. The CDR3 region is CASSLPGTAYTGELFF. As DNA, the CDR3 is TGTGCCAGCTCATTGCCTGGGACAGCCTACACCGGGGAGCTGTTTTTT. Based on the CDR3 plus reference TRBV18 and TRBJ2-2, the full variable domain is NAGVMQNPRHLVRRRGQEARLRCSPMKGHSHVYWYRQLPEEGLKFMVYLQKENIIDESGMPKERFSAEFPKEGPSILRIQQVVRGDSAAYFCASSLPGTAYTGELFFGEGSRLTVL.

The chain carries TRBV20-1 and TRBJ2-1; possibly TRBD2 for D (5 bases). Germline CDR1 and CDR2: DFQATT and SNEGSKA (reference sequence). Trimming shortened V by 6 bases and J by 8 bases, and 11 bases separated the two germline ends. CDR3 length: 11 amino acids. For the CDR3, the DNA is TGCAGTGCGGGAACTAGAGATGAGCAGTTCTTC. Amino acids: CSAGTRDEQFF.

J is TRBJ2-3 and V is TRBV29-1; 9 bases match TRBD2. There are 13 residues in the CDR3. V lost 5 bases to trimming and J lost 5 bases; unmatched junction nucleotides: 5. The germline V gene has CDR1 SQVTM and CDR2 ANQGSEA. The CDR3 DNA follows: TGCAGCGTTAGCGGGGGGCGCAGAGATACGCAGTATTTT. Amino acids: CSVSGGRRDTQYF.

This sequence joins TRBV28 and TRBJ1-2; D is unclear. This CDR3 has 15 residues. Germline lookup yields CDR1 MDHEN and CDR2 SYDVKM. Trimming took off 4 bases at V and 5 bases at J, with 17 bases between the two ends. CDR3 sequence: CASSSPASGRYGYTF. The CDR3 DNA reads as TGTGCCAGCAGTTCCCCGGCCTCAGGTCGGTATGGCTACACCTTC.

CDR3 residues: CASSPSSLRTGGHYGYTF. DNA for the CDR3: TGTGCCAGCAGCCCATCTTCCCTCCGGACAGGGGGTCACTATGGCTACACCTTC. The rearrangement joins TRBV7-2 to TRBJ1-2; 10 positions agree with TRBD1. V lost 5 bases, J lost 3 bases, and 15 bases stayed unmatched. Germline V CDR1 and CDR2: SGHTA, FQGNSA. The CDR3 consists of 18 residues. Variable domain in full (rest from reference TRBV7-2 and TRBJ1-2): GAGVSQSPSNKVTEKGKDVELRCDPISGHTALYWYRQSLGQGLEFLIYFQGNSAPDKSGLPSDRFSAERTGGSVSTLTIQRTQQEDSAVYLCASSPSSLRTGGHYGYTFGSGTRLTVV.

The chain joins TRBV5-1 to TRBJ2-7; perhaps TRBD1 as D (5 bases). With 4 bases removed from V and 1 base from J, the gap between germline ends came to 9 bases. The CDR3 contains 13 residues. CDR1 is SGHRS and CDR2 is YFSETQ in the germline V gene. The DNA of the CDR3 is TGCGCCAGCAGCGGGGCGCTATCCTACGAGCAGTACTTC. Translating gives CASSGALSYEQYF.

This clone was seen a single time. The chain is built from TRBV4-1 and TRBJ2-7; a possible D gene is TRBD2 (5 bases). Between the trimmed V and J ends, which lost 0 bases and 1 base, there was a span of 10 bases. The CDR3 sequence is 15 residues long. Germline V gene sequence: CDR1 MGHRA, CDR2 YSYEKL. For the CDR3, the DNA is TGCGCCAGCAGCCAAGATAGAGGGCGGTCCTACGAGCAGTACTTC. This encodes CASSQDRGRSYEQYF.

The V gene is TRBV11-2, the J gene TRBJ2-1, with 7 bases aligning to TRBD2. The J segment lost 1 base and the V segment lost 1 base, leaving 4 bases of the junction unmatched. There are 16 residues in the CDR3. Looked up from germline, CDR1 is SGHAT and CDR2 is FQNNGV. DNA of the CDR3: TGTGCCAGCAGCTTAGGAGCGGGGTTTTCCTACAATGAGCAGTTCTTC. The encoded protein is CASSLGAGFSYNEQFF.

The J gene is TRBJ2-6, the V gene TRBV28, with 9 nucleotides matching TRBD1. V lost 8 bases and J lost 4; bases outside the gene matches: 9. CDR1 and CDR2 from the germline V gene are MDHEN and SYDVKM. This CDR3 has 16 amino acids. Here the CDR3 reads CASGRDRVNGANVLTF. The CDR3 DNA follows: TGTGCCAGCGGAAGGGACAGGGTGAACGGGGCCAACGTCCTGACTTTC.

The chain is built from TRBV7-9 and TRBJ2-5; a weak D match, TRBD1 (5 bases). Germline-derived CDR1 and CDR2 are SEHNR and FQNEAQ (reference sequence). The CDR3 runs 14 residues. The germline V and J ends were trimmed by 5 bases and 4 bases, with 14 bases remaining between them. This CDR3 reads CASSPLGQGETQYF. The CDR3 region has the DNA TGTGCCAGCAGCCCGTTAGGACAAGGAGAGACCCAGTACTTC.

Only one count was recorded for this clone. The rearrangement links TRBV9 to TRBJ2-5; TRBD2 matches at 7 bases. The J call may be wrong; the DNA end is better matched by TRBJ2-7. The CDR3 loop spans 15 amino acids. Germline CDR1 is SGDLS and CDR2 is YYNGEE. CDR3 in amino acids: CASSLQGGRSYEQYF. The CDR3 DNA is TGTGCCAGCAGCCTTCAGGGAGGGAGGTCCTACGAGCAGTACTTC.

This clone has only one observation. This rearrangement joins TRBV5-6 to TRBJ2-1, with D perhaps matching TRBD2 (5 bases). The germline V gene encodes CDR1 SGHDT and CDR2 YYEEEE. The CDR3 runs to 15 residues. Deletions cut 0 bases from V and 2 bases from J, with 9 bases between. DNA of the CDR3: TGTGCCAGCAGCTTGGGACTAAGAACCTACAATGAGCAGTTCTTC. It translates to CASSLGLRTYNEQFF.

This clone was recorded a few times. The V gene is TRBV4-1, the J gene TRBJ2-3, with 11 positions matching TRBD2. V lost 4 bases to trimming and J lost 2 bases; unmatched junction nucleotides: 8. Germline lookup yields CDR1 MGHRA and CDR2 YSYEKL. The CDR3 is 17 residues long. The CDR3 DNA follows: TGCGCCAGCAGCCGGGCGAATAGCGGGGGGGTCACAGATACGCAGTATTTT. As protein: CASSRANSGGVTDTQYF.

J is TRBJ2-3 and V is TRBV5-5; D is perhaps TRBD2 (5 bases). CDR1 and CDR2 (germline): SGHKS, YYEKEE (reference sequence). This CDR3 spans 12 amino acids. The germline V and J ends were trimmed by 2 bases and 5 bases, with 6 bases remaining between them. This chain's CDR3 is CASSLGGDTQYF. CDR3 coding DNA: TGTGCCAGCAGCTTAGGAGGAGATACGCAGTATTTT.

The CDR3 reads CASSHHPVQGTYEQYF. The DNA of the CDR3 is TGTGCCAGCAGCCACCATCCTGTGCAGGGGACCTACGAGCAGTACTTC. The chain has TRBV2 and TRBJ2-7; a possible D gene is TRBD1 (6 bases). Germline-derived CDR1 and CDR2 are SNHLY and FYNNEI. Trimming cost V 6 bases and J 2 bases, with 20 bases left between them. CDR3 length equals 16 residues.

This clone was counted a single time. This chain uses TRBV28 with TRBJ2-7; perhaps TRBD1 as D (5 bases). V was trimmed by 5 bases and J by 2 bases, leaving 19 bases between them. The CDR3 is made up of 16 amino acids. Germline values: CDR1 MDHEN, CDR2 SYDVKM. The CDR3 nucleotides are TGTGCCAGCAGTACTATAGACAGCTTGGCCCCCTACGAGCAGTACTTC. This gives the protein CASSTIDSLAPYEQYF.

The chain joins TRBV27 to TRBJ2-7; a weak D match, TRBD2 (6 bases). V was cut by 4 bases and J by 2 bases, with 15 bases left in between. Germline loops: CDR1 MNHEY, CDR2 SMNVEV (reference sequence). The CDR3 has 15 residues. The CDR3 bases are TGTGCCAGCAGTTGGAGTGGGACGGGGGCCTACGAGCAGTACTTC. This gives the protein CASSWSGTGAYEQYF.

The chain couples TRBV5-1 to TRBJ1-3; no reliable D call. Germline CDR1 is SGHRS and CDR2 is YFSETQ. The V end was cut by 5 bases, the J end by 0 bases, with 6 bases between. The CDR3 spans 13 residues. CDR3 in DNA: TGCGCCAGCAGTCCTTTCTCTGGAAACACCATATATTTT. Protein product: CASSPFSGNTIYF.

V usage is TRBV6-1 and J usage is TRBJ2-7, with D possibly being TRBD2 (5 bases). The CDR3 is 15 amino acids. The V and J ends lost 1 base and 5 bases respectively, with 15 bases between them. Per germline, CDR1 MNHNS and CDR2 SASEGT. DNA of the CDR3: TGTGCCAGCAGTGAAGGAGGGTTGGGAATTGACGAGCAGTACTTC. As protein: CASSEGGLGIDEQYF.